This T cell receptor (beta chain) came from a study of T cell changes during pregnancy in multiple sclerosis. The data were produced by immunoSEQ multiplex PCR, yet TCRdb's version contains in-frame clones alone and is incomplete. The data show approximately 90,000 clones, 94% seen once. CDR1 is SGHTA and CDR2 is FQGNSA in the germline V gene. The CDR3 totals 16 residues. V gave up 2 bases and J gave up 2 bases, with 10 bases separating them. This TCR derives from a female donor with multiple sclerosis, enrolled in a pregnancy study. This rearrangement joins TRBV7-2 to TRBJ2-6; weak D call: TRBD1 (7 bases). The source was peripheral blood, collected in the third trimester of pregnancy. The CDR3 is CASSLQGGAGANVLTF. CDR3 coding DNA: TGTGCCAGCAGCTTACAGGGGGGAGCTGGGGCCAACGTCCTGACTTTC.